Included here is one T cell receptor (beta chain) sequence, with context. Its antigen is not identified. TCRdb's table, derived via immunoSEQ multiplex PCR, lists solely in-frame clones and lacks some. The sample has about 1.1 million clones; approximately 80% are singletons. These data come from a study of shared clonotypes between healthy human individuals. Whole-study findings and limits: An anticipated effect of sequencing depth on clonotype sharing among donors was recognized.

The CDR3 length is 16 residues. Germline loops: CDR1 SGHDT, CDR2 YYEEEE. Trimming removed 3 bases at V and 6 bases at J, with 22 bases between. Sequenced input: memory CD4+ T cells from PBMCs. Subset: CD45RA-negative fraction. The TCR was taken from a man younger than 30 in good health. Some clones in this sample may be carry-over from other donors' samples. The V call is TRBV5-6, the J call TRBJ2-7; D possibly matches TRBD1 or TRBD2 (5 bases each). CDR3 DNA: TGTGCCAGCAGCTCCCTGGGGGAAACCAGTCTGCTCGAGCAGTACTTC. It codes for CASSSLGETSLLEQYF.